This T cell receptor (beta chain) was observed in a study of shared clonotypes between healthy human individuals. Produced via immunoSEQ multiplex PCR; TCRdb's table is partial and in-frame only. This sample has around 600,000 clones; around 97% occur once, and the top ten carry about 0.06%. A single count supports this clone. Germline loops: CDR1 SGDLS, CDR2 YYNGEE. The ends lost 7 bases at V and 4 bases at J; junction bases unmatched: 6. The CDR3 is 13 amino acids. Sequenced input: naive CD4+ T cells sorted from blood. Subset noted: CD45RA+ positively selected. This TCR was sampled from a woman younger than 45 in good health. V is TRBV9 and J is TRBJ2-7; 9 nucleotides match TRBD1. CDR3 amino acids: CASPGQGGYEQYF. CDR3 in DNA: TGTGCCAGCCCGGGACAGGGTGGGTACGAGCAGTACTTC.